Listed below are T cell receptor beta chains from one sample, sequenced in a study of tumor-infiltrating lymphocytes in primary liver carcinoma. TCRdb reprocessed the multiplex PCR reads with MiXCR, giving one entry per CDR3 protein. The sample gives 95,000 to 100,000 distinct CDR3 sequences, around two thirds of which show up once; about 12% is in the top ten. Sequencing was done on a sample of liver tumor tissue from sampling region 2. These TCRs come from a woman in her sixties with primary liver carcinoma and hepatitis B virus infection. Both conserved end residues are part of each CDR3. The order of the fields is clone size, J gene, D gene, V gene, CDR3 DNA, CDR3 protein. D genes are given only for firm matches. Not every row has a clone size; where given, it reads once, few, many or a size class.

clone size: .; J gene: TRBJ2-1; D gene: TRBD2; V gene: TRBV7-8; CDR3 DNA: TGTGCCAGCGGCTCCAGCGCTAGCGGGAGGGTGAATGAACAGTTCTTC; CDR3 protein: CASGSSASGRVNEQFF
clone size: .; J gene: TRBJ2-7; D gene: .; V gene: TRBV5-4; CDR3 DNA: TGTGCCAGCGGAAAGAGAGGGGCTCTCTCCTACGAGCAGTACTTC; CDR3 protein: CASGKRGALSYEQYF
clone size: .; J gene: TRBJ2-7; D gene: .; V gene: TRBV12-3/TRBV12-4; CDR3 DNA: TGTGCCAGTAGTCGAAACCTACCACCCTACGAGCAGTACTTC; CDR3 protein: CASSRNLPPYEQYF
clone size: .; J gene: TRBJ2-7; D gene: TRBD1; V gene: TRBV11-3; CDR3 DNA: TGTCCCAGCATCTTAGGGACAGGGGGCTCCCTCGAGAAGTACTTC; CDR3 protein: CPSILGTGGSLEKYF
clone size: .; J gene: TRBJ2-1; D gene: .; V gene: TRBV11-2; CDR3 DNA: TGTGCCAACAGCTTAGATCTGACGGGTGGGGACGATGAGCAGCTCTTC; CDR3 protein: CANSLDLTGGDDEQLF
clone size: .; J gene: TRBJ2-2; D gene: .; V gene: TRBV11-2; CDR3 DNA: TGTGCAAACAGCGCCCGACAGGGAGGGACCGGGGAGCTGTTCTTT; CDR3 protein: CANSARQGGTGELFF
clone size: .; J gene: TRBJ2-1; D gene: .; V gene: TRBV5-1; CDR3 DNA: TGCGCCAGCGGCTTGAGGTCTGACAGTACCTGCAATGAGCAGTTCTTC; CDR3 protein: CASGLRSDSTCNEQFF
clone size: .; J gene: TRBJ2-3; D gene: TRBD2; V gene: TRBV7-9; CDR3 DNA: TGTGCCAGCAGCTTAGCCGGCGGGGGGACGGATGCGCAGTATTTT; CDR3 protein: CASSLAGGGTDAQYF
clone size: .; J gene: TRBJ2-3; D gene: TRBD1; V gene: TRBV11-3; CDR3 DNA: TGTGCCAGCGACCATCGGACAGGCACCGATACGCAGTATTTT; CDR3 protein: CASDHRTGTDTQYF
clone size: .; J gene: TRBJ2-7; D gene: TRBD1; V gene: TRBV14; CDR3 DNA: TGTGCCAGTAGTGAGACAGGGCGCTACGGGCAGTACTTC; CDR3 protein: CASSETGRYGQYF
clone size: .; J gene: TRBJ2-1; D gene: .; V gene: TRBV11-3; CDR3 DNA: TGTGCCAGTACCCGTATCAACTACAATGAGCAGTTCTTC; CDR3 protein: CASTRINYNEQFF
clone size: .; J gene: TRBJ1-1; D gene: .; V gene: TRBV4-2; CDR3 DNA: TGTGCCAGCAGCCAAGATCCTTGGAGGGACACTGAGGCTTTCTTT; CDR3 protein: CASSQDPWRDTEAFF
clone size: .; J gene: TRBJ2-1; D gene: .; V gene: TRBV2; CDR3 DNA: TGTGCCAGCAGTGTGGGGGCGGCGGGGCATGAGCAGTTCTTC; CDR3 protein: CASSVGAAGHEQFF
clone size: .; J gene: TRBJ2-7; D gene: .; V gene: TRBV6-1; CDR3 DNA: TGTGCCAGCAGTATAAGGGACCGTCGGGCCTACGAGCACTACTTC; CDR3 protein: CASSIRDRRAYEHYF
clone size: once; J gene: TRBJ1-5; D gene: .; V gene: TRBV14; CDR3 DNA: TGTGCCACCAGCCAAGGCGGCAGGGCCCGGCAACATTTT; CDR3 protein: CATSQGGRARQHF
clone size: .; J gene: TRBJ2-3; D gene: TRBD2; V gene: TRBV6-5; CDR3 DNA: TGTGCGAGCAGTTACTCGGGGGGACTCAGAGATACGCAGTATTTT; CDR3 protein: CASSYSGGLRDTQYF
clone size: .; J gene: TRBJ1-1; D gene: .; V gene: TRBV21-1; CDR3 DNA: TGTGCCAGCAACGCCACACAGGGATCGAGGAACGCTGAAGCTTTCTTT; CDR3 protein: CASNATQGSRNAEAFF
clone size: .; J gene: TRBJ2-1; D gene: .; V gene: TRBV29-1; CDR3 DNA: TGCAGCGTTGTCCTGGATAGTAGGGGAAATGAGCAGTTCTTC; CDR3 protein: CSVVLDSRGNEQFF